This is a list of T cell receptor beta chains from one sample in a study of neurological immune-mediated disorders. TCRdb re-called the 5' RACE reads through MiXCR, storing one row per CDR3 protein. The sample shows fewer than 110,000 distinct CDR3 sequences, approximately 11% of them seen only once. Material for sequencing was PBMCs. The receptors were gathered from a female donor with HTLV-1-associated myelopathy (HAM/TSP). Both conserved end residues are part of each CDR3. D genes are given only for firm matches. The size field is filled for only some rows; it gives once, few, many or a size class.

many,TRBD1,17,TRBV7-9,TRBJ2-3,TGTGCCAGCAGCTTAGCGTACAGGGGGAAGCAGACAGATACGCAGTATTTT,CASSLAYRGKQTDTQYF
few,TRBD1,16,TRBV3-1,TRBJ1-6,TGTGCCAGCAGCCAATTTTCGGGACAGCTCAATTCACCCCTCCACTTT,CASSQFSGQLNSPLHF
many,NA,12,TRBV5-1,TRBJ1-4,TGCGCCAGCAGCTTTGGGAGTGAAAAACTGTTTTTT,CASSFGSEKLFF
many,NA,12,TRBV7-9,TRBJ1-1,TGTGCCAGCGAGGGGTTGAACACTGAAGCTTTCTTT,CASEGLNTEAFF
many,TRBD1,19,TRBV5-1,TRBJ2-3,TGCGCCAGCAGCTTGGTCCGACAGGGGGGCTCCTATAGCACAGATACGCAGTATTTT,CASSLVRQGGSYSTDTQYF
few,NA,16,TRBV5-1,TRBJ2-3,TGCGCCAGCAGCTTGGCTCCCCAGGGAAGCACAGATACGCAGTATTTT,CASSLAPQGSTDTQYF
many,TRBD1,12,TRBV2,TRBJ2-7,TGTGCCAGCATAGGACAGGGCGCCGAGCAGTACTTC,CASIGQGAEQYF
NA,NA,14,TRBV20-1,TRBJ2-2,TGCAGTGCCTGGACGTCGGGGCTAACCGGGGAGCTGTTTTTT,CSAWTSGLTGELFF
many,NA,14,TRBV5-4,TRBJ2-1,TGTGCCAGCAGCTCGTGGGGGACCTACAATGAGCAGTTCTTC,CASSSWGTYNEQFF
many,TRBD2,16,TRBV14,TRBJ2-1,TGTGCCAGCAGCCCGAGGGGACTAGCGGGGAACAATGAGCAGTTCTTC,CASSPRGLAGNNEQFF
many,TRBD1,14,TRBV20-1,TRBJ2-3,TGCAGTGCTAGTTTGGGACAGCTCACAGATACGCAGTATTTT,CSASLGQLTDTQYF
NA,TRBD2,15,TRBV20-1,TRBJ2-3,TGCAGTGCTCCCGGACTAGCCCCTACCACAGATACGCAGTATTTT,CSAPGLAPTTDTQYF
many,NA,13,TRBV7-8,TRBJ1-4,TGTGCCAGCAGCTTTTCCGTAAGGGAAAAACTGTTTTTT,CASSFSVREKLFF
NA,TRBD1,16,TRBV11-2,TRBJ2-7,TGTGCCAGCAGCCCCCTGAGAGGGACAGGGCCCCGCGAGCAGTACTTC,CASSPLRGTGPREQYF
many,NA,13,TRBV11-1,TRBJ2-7,TGTGCCAGCAGCGCCGGGCTGTTTTACGAGCAGTACTTC,CASSAGLFYEQYF
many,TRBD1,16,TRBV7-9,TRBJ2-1,TGTGCCAGCAGCTTAGCGACAGGGGGGGGGAGAAATGAGCAGTTCTTC,CASSLATGGGRNEQFF
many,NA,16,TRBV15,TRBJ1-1,TGTGCCACCAGCAGAGATAGGGCAGTTTTCATCGAGGAAGCTTTCTTT,CATSRDRAVFIEEAFF
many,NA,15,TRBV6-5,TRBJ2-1,TGTGCCAGCAGTCAAACCGGGACGGCGAGAAATGAGCAGTTCTTC,CASSQTGTARNEQFF
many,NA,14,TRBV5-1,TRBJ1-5,TGCGCCAGCAGCTTGGAAGGGGGGGAACAGCCCCAGCATTTT,CASSLEGGEQPQHF
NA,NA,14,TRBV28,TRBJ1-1,TGTGCCAGCAGTTTAGTTGTCAGGGGAAGGGTAGCTTTCTTT,CASSLVVRGRVAFF
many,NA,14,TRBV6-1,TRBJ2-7,TGTGCCAGCAGTCCCCGTGGGACCGTCTACGAGCAGTACTTC,CASSPRGTVYEQYF
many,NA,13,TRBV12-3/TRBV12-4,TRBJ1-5,TGTGCCAGCAGTTTTAGGGGCAATCAGCCCCAGCATTTT,CASSFRGNQPQHF
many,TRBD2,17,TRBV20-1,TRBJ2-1,TGCAGTGCTAGAGGGACTAGCGGGGGGTCACGTTACAATGAGCAGTTCTTC,CSARGTSGGSRYNEQFF
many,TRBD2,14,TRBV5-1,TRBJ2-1,TGCGCCAGCAGCTTGGCACTAGCGGGGGATGAGCAGTTCTTC,CASSLALAGDEQFF
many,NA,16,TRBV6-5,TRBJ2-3,TGTGCCAGCAGTTACGCTAGCGCGCCTGGGGTAGATACGCAGTATTTT,CASSYASAPGVDTQYF
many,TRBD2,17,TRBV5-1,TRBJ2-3,TGCGCCAGCAGCTTGGAACCTAGCGGGGGCGGGACAGATACGCAGTATTTT,CASSLEPSGGGTDTQYF
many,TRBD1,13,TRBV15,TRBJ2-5,TGTGCTACCAGCAAGGACAGGGAAGAGACCCAGTACTTC,CATSKDREETQYF
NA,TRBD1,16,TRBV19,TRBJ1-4,TGTGCCACCTCGGGACAGAAGATCAGGGGAAGCGAAAAACTGTTTTTT,CATSGQKIRGSEKLFF
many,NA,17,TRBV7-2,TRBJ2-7,TGTGCCAGCAGCTTAGACTCGGGGACCTGGGGTCCCTACGAGCAGTACTTC,CASSLDSGTWGPYEQYF
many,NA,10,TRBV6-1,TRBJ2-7,TGTGCCAGCAGGAATACTGAGCAGTACTTC,CASRNTEQYF
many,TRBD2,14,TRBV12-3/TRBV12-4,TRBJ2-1,TGTGCCAGCAGTCAATCGGGGGGGTACAATGAGCAGTTCTTC,CASSQSGGYNEQFF
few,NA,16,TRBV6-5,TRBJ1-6,TGTGCCAGCAGTTACTCGAGTCAGGGGTCGGCTTCACCCCTCCACTTT,CASSYSSQGSASPLHF
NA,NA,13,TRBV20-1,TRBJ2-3,TGCAGTGCTAGCGGAGGTCTCACAGATACGCAGTATTTT,CSASGGLTDTQYF
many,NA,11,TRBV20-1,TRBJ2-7,TGCAGTGCTAGTTTACTCGGCGAGCAGTACTTC,CSASLLGEQYF
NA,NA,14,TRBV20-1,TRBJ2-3,TGCAGTGCTAGAGATCTCCAGGTTATGGATACGCAGTATTTT,CSARDLQVMDTQYF
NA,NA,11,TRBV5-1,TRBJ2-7,TGCGCCAGCAGCTTGTATCTGGAGCAGTACTTC,CASSLYLEQYF
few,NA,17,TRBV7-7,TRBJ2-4,TGTGCCAGCAGCTTAGCGCTCAAAAGGGGAGCCAAAAACATTCAGTACTTC,CASSLALKRGAKNIQYF
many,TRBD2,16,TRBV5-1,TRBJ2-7,TGCGCCAGCAGCTTGGGGCAGCGACTAGCGACTTACGAGCAGTACTTC,CASSLGQRLATYEQYF
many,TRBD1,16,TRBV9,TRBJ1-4,TGTGCCAGCAGCGACGGAGGGACAGGGTTTAATGAAAAACTGTTTTTT,CASSDGGTGFNEKLFF
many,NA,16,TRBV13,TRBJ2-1,TGTGCCAGCAGCTTACAGACGGGGAGCTCCTACAATGAGCAGTTCTTC,CASSLQTGSSYNEQFF
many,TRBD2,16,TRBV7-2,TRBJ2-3,TGTGCCAGCAGCTTGGAACTAGCGGCTAGCACAGATACGCAGTATTTT,CASSLELAASTDTQYF
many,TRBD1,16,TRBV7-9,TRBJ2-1,TGTGCCAGCACCGTCGTTGGGACAGACCCTAAGAATGAGCAGTTCTTC,CASTVVGTDPKNEQFF
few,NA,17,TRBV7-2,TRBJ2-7,TGTGCCAGCAGCACGCTCTTTAGCGAAGGAACCTCCTACGAGCAGTACTTC,CASSTLFSEGTSYEQYF
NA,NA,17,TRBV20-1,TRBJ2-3,TGCAGTGCTATGCTGGGAGGAACGTACATAGAAGCAGATACGCAGTATTTT,CSAMLGGTYIEADTQYF
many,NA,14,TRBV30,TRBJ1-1,TGTGCCTGGAGTAAAACCAGGGGAGGCACTGAAGCTTTCTTT,CAWSKTRGGTEAFF
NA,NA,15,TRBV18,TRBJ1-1,TGTACCAGCTCACCACCTCAGGGGATGAACACTGAAGCTTTCTTT,CTSSPPQGMNTEAFF
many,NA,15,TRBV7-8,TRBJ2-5,TGTGCCAGCAGCTTAGCTGGGACCCGCGTTGAGACCCAGTACTTC,CASSLAGTRVETQYF
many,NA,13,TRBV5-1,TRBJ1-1,TGCGCCAGCAGAGGACTCCCGGGGACTGAAGCTTTCTTT,CASRGLPGTEAFF